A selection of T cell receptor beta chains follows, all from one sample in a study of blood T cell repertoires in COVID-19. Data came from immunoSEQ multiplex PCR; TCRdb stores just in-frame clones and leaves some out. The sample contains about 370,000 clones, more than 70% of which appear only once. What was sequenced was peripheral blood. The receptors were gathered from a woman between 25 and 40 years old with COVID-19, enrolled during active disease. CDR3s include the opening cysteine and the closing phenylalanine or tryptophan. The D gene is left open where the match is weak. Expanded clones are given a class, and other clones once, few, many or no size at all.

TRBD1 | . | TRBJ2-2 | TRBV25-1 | TGTGCCAGCAGTGAATGGGGGACAGGGGGCTCCGGGGAGCTGTTTTTT | CASSEWGTGGSGELFF
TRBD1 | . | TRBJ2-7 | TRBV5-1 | TGCGCCAGCAGCAGAATTACAGGGGCCACCTACGAGCAGTACTTC | CASSRITGATYEQYF
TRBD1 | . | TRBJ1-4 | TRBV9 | TGTGCCAGCAGCCCCCAGGGGGCGGCTAATGAAAAACTGTTTTTT | CASSPQGAANEKLFF
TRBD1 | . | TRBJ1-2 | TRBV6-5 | TGTGCCAGCAAGGACAGGGCAGCTAACTATGGCTACACCTTC | CASKDRAANYGYTF
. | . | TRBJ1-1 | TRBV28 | TGTGCCAGCAGCCGTGGGTGGGTTGACAGGAACACTGAAGCTTTCTTT | CASSRGWVDRNTEAFF
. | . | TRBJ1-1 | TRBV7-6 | TGTGCCAGCAGCCGCCAGTTGAACACTGAAGCTTTCTTT | CASSRQLNTEAFF
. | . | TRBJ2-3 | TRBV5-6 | TGTGCCAGCAGCTTAAGAGGGCGGCAAGCAGATACGCAGTATTTT | CASSLRGRQADTQYF
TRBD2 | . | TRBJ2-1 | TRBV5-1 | TGCGCCAGCAGAACATTCGGGACTAGGGACTACAATGAGCAGTTCTTC | CASRTFGTRDYNEQFF
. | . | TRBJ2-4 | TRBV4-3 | TGCGCCAGCAGCCAAGATCGTATAAGGGGGAACATTCAGTACTTC | CASSQDRIRGNIQYF
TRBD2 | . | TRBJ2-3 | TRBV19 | TGTGCCAGTAGTATGAGGACTAGCGGTAGCACAGATACGCAGTATTTT | CASSMRTSGSTDTQYF
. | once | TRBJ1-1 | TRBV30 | TGTGCCTGGATCCGGGTACGGGGGAATAAGAACACTGAAGCTTTCTTT | CAWIRVRGNKNTEAFF
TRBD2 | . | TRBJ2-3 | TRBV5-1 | TGCGCCAGCAGACCCGGGGGGGGCACAGATACGCAGTATTTT | CASRPGGGTDTQYF
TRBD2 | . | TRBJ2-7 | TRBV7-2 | TGTGCCAGCAGCTTAGGACTAGCCCCCTACGAGCAGTACTTC | CASSLGLAPYEQYF
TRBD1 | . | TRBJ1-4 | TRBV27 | TGTGCCAGCAAACAGGGGGAACGTGAAAAACTGTTTTTT | CASKQGEREKLFF
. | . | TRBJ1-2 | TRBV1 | TGCACCAGCAGCCAAGATGGGACAACATCTAACTATGGCTACACCTTC | CTSSQDGTTSNYGYTF
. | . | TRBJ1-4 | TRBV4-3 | TGCGCCAGCAGCCTCCTGAAGGGCGACAGAACCAATGAAAAACTGTTTTTT | CASSLLKGDRTNEKLFF
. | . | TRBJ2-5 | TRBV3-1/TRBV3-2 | TGTGCCAGCAGCCGCGGGTACCAAGAGACCCAGTACTTC | CASSRGYQETQYF
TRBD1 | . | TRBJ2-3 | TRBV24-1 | TGTGCCACCAGCGGACCCTTAACAGGGGCGGCAGATACGCAGTATTTT | CATSGPLTGAADTQYF
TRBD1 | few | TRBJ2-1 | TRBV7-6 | TGTGCCAGCAGCCCGGACAGGGGAGTCTTCAATGAGCAGTTCTTC | CASSPDRGVFNEQFF
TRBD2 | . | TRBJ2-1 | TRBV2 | TGTGCCAGCAGTGACCCCGGGACTAGCCGCTACAATGAGCAGTTCTTC | CASSDPGTSRYNEQFF
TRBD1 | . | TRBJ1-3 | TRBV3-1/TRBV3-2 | TGTGCCAGCAGCCAGGCAGGGGGCGCGGGAGGAAACACCATATATTTT | CASSQAGGAGGNTIYF
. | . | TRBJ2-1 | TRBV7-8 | TGTGCCAGCTCGTCCAGGGGCTCCTACAATGAGCAGTTCTTC | CASSSRGSYNEQFF
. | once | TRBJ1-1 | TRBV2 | TGTGCCAGCGGGTACAGTGAAGCTTTCTTT | CASGYSEAFF
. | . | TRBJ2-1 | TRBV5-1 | TGCGCCAGCAGCACGGATTTGGGCGATGAGCAGTTCTTC | CASSTDLGDEQFF
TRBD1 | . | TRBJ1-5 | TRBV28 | TGTGCCAGCAGTGTAGGGACAGGTCACCACAATCAGCCCCAGCATTTT | CASSVGTGHHNQPQHF
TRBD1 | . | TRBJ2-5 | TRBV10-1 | TGCGCCAGCATTACGACAGGGGTAGAGACCCAGTACTTC | CASITTGVETQYF
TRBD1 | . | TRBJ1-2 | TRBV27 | TGTGCCAGCAGCTCCGGGACAGGGTACTATGGCTACACCTTC | CASSSGTGYYGYTF
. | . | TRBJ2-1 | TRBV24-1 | TGTGCCACCAGTGACCTAACAGGGAATGAGCAGTTCTTC | CATSDLTGNEQFF
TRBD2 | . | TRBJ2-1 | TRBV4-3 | TGCGCCAGCAGCCACCGCTTGGGCGGGAGGCCGTATGAGCAGTTCTTC | CASSHRLGGRPYEQFF
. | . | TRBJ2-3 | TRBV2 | TGTGCTACGGGAACCACAGATACGCAGTATTTT | CATGTTDTQYF
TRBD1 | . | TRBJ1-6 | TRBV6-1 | TGTGCCAGCAGTGAACTGCCAGGGGGAAATTATAATTCACCCCTCCACTTT | CASSELPGGNYNSPLHF
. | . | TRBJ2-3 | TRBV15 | TGTGCCACCAGCAGAGCGCAGGGGAGGGCAGATACGCAGTATTTT | CATSRAQGRADTQYF
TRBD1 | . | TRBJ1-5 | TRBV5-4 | TGTGCCAGCAGTCTTGAAGGGGGCGCCGGGCAGCCCCAGCATTTT | CASSLEGGAGQPQHF
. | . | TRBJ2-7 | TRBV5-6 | TGTGCCAGCAGCTTAGTTGCGGCGAGCGAGCAGTACTTC | CASSLVAASEQYF
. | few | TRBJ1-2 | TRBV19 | TGTGCCAGTAGTTTGGTCGATAGAGATCTCTATGGCTACACCTTC | CASSLVDRDLYGYTF
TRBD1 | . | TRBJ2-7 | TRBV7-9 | TGTGCCAGCAGCTCAGGGGGCTCCTACGAGCAGTACTTC | CASSSGGSYEQYF
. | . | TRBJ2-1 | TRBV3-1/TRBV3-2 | TGTGCCAGCAGCGACAATGAGGGTAACAATGAGCAGTTCTTC | CASSDNEGNNEQFF
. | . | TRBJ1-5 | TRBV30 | TGTGCCTGGAGTGTTGGAACAGTTAATCAGCCCCAGCATTTT | CAWSVGTVNQPQHF
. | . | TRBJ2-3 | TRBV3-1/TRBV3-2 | TGTGCCAGCAGCCAAGGAGGGGGGGGCACAGATACGCAGTATTTT | CASSQGGGGTDTQYF
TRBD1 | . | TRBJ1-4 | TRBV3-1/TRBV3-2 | TGTGCCAGCAGCCAATCAGGGGGAGGAGAAAAACTGTTTTTT | CASSQSGGGEKLFF
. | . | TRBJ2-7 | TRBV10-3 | TGTGCCATCAGTCGCCGGCAGGGTCTGTACGAGCAGTACTTC | CAISRRQGLYEQYF
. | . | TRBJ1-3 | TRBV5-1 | TGCGCCAGCAACGGAGGGAGCTCTGGAAACACCATATATTTT | CASNGGSSGNTIYF
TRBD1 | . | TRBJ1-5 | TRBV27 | TGTGCCAGCAGTCCAAACCACGGACAGGGCAGGCAGCCCCAGCATTTT | CASSPNHGQGRQPQHF
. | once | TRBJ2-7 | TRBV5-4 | TGTGCCAGCAGCTCCCTCGGTAGATACGAGCAGTACTTC | CASSSLGRYEQYF
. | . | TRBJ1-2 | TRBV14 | TGTGCCAGCAGCCCCCATCCGGGGGATGGCTACACCTTC | CASSPHPGDGYTF
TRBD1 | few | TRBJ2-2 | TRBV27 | TGTGCCAGCAGTCCGCTAGTGACAGGGGATACGGGGGAGCTGTTTTTT | CASSPLVTGDTGELFF